This record concerns one T cell receptor beta chain sequence. This sample was taken from a study of blood T cells in healthy people across ages. The CDR3 runs to 14 residues. V was cut by 7 bases and J by 13 bases, with 26 bases left in between. Germline V lookup: CDR1 DFQATT, CDR2 SNEGSKA (reference sequence). Alongside a J-beta primer mix, a sample-barcoded 5' primer served in a second PCR lasting about 7 to 12 cycles. TCRdb called the 5' RACE reads again in MiXCR, with one record for every CDR3 protein. The sample lists 1.2 million to 1.5 million distinct CDR3 sequences; 59% were seen once. This sequence was found in a man aged 18 to 29 in good health. The chain joins TRBV20-1 to TRBJ2-4; maybe TRBD2 (6 bases). The material sequenced was blood. In DNA form, the CDR3 reads TGCAGTGTCGCCACGGGACTCGTTACGAGACAGCAGTACTTC. This encodes CSVATGLVTRQQYF.